This T cell receptor (beta chain) derives from a study of graft-versus-host responses after intestinal transplantation. Study-wide background: Multivisceral, liver-intestinal, or isolated intestinal transplants were performed in recipients. Tacrolimus plus steroids were given to all recipients for about 3 years, preceded by anti-thymocyte globulin induction.

A remark on this clone: What it recognizes is unknown.

Study-level points and caveats: Allografts carried high graft-versus-host to host-versus-graft clonal ratios in patients having graft-donor T cell macrochimerism. GvH clones surfaced in recipient marrow, some emerging earlier in ileum or blood.

Profiled with immunoSEQ multiplex PCR; TCRdb holds only in-frame clones, not every one. The sample records about 39,000 clones, more than 90% being singletons. The CDR3 is made up of 14 amino acids. Trimming took 6 bases from V and 3 from J, leaving 14 bases between them. Germline CDR1 and CDR2: MNHNY and SVGAGI (reference sequence). This TCR was sampled from a human donor who was the organ donor for an intestinal transplant. Source: unstimulated CD8+ T cells sorted from spleen or lymph node cells, taken before transplant. The chain couples TRBV6-6 to TRBJ1-1; possible D gene TRBD1, 6 bases. For the CDR3, the DNA is TGTGCCAGCAGCTTAGGGGGAGGGGACACTGAAGCTTTCTTT. Amino acid sequence: CASSLGGGDTEAFF.